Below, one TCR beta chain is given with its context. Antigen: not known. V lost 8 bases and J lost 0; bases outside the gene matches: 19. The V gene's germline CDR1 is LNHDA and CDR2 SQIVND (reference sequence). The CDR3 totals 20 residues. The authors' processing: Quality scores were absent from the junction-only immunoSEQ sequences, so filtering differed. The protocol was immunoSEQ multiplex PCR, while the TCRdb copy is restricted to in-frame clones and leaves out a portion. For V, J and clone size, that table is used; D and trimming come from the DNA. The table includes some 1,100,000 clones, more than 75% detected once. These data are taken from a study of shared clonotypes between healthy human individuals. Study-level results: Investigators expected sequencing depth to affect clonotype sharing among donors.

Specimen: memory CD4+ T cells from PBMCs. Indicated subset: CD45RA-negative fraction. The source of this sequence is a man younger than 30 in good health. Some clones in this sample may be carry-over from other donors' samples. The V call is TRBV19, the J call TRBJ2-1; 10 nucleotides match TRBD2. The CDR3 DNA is TGTGCCAGTTCCCCGGGCAGATGGAGTAGCGGGAGGCGCTCCTACAATGAGCAGTTCTTC. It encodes CASSPGRWSSGRRSYNEQFF.